The 14 T cell receptor beta chains given below trace back to one sample, sequenced in a study of vaccination effects on CD4 cells after COVID-19 (dated 2022 in TCRdb). The protocol used for the library was the immunoSEQ multiplex PCR assay. TCRdb retrieved this table from immuneACCESS and kept in-frame rearrangements only. Not all clones are present; in checked studies, unresolved V genes account for under half, and no reason is known for the remainder. A total of about 24,000 clones appear in this sample, roughly 70% of them only once. Of the sample, 2.5% to 4% falls within the top ten clones. These receptors have no identified antigens. To identify antigen-specific CD4+ T cell clonotypes by their expansion, the ViraFEST assay first stimulated PBMC with viral peptide pools and then applied TCR sequencing. After less than eleven days of culture, CD4+ T cells were isolated with the EasySep CD4+ T cell isolation kit. Healthy vaccine recipients had no prior SARS-CoV-2 infection, confirmed by negative nucleocapsid antibodies before and after vaccination.

This specimen was CD4+ T cells from PBMCs cultured with SARS-CoV-2 spike peptides, taken before COVID-19 vaccination. What the cell subset or site label conveys for this sample: SARS-CoV-2 spike overlapping peptide pool stimulation. The receptors here all came from a human donor who received a COVID-19 vaccine.

The chain uses TRBV5-5 and TRBJ2-2, with no clear D. V dropped 4 bases and J dropped 4 bases, with 14 bases sitting between them. The CDR3 consists of 15 residues. The V gene's germline CDR1 is SGHKS and CDR2 YYEKEE (reference sequence). The CDR3 DNA sequence: TGTGCCAGCAGCCCACACCCCTTGGGCACCGGGGAGCTGTTTTTT. It specifies CASSPHPLGTGELFF.

The chain recombines TRBV6-1 with TRBJ2-1; D is uncertain. The V end lost 3 bases, the J end lost 1 base, and 4 bases lay between the germline ends. This CDR3 has 13 amino acids. Looked up from germline, CDR1 is MNHNS and CDR2 is SASEGT. The CDR3 DNA reads as TGTGCCAGCAGTGAGGGGTCCTACAATGAGCAGTTCTTC. Translated: CASSEGSYNEQFF.

For the CDR3, the DNA is TGTGCCAGCAGCTTGGGGGCTAGCGGGAGTAGGTACAATGAGCAGTTCTTC. As protein: CASSLGASGSRYNEQFF. The chain links TRBV5-4 to TRBJ2-1; 10 positions agree with TRBD2. The CDR3 spans 17 residues. With 0 bases clipped from V and 4 bases from J, the junction kept 7 bases outside the gene matches. CDR1 is SGHNT, CDR2 YYREEE, per germline (reference sequence).

The rearrangement uses TRBV11-3 and TRBJ2-1; D call uncertain. From germline, CDR1 is SGHNT and CDR2 YENEEA. The CDR3 runs to 16 residues. V gave up 2 bases and J gave up 4 bases, with 15 bases separating them. CDR3: CASSLSTNLIYNEQFF. In DNA form, the CDR3 reads TGTGCCAGCAGCTTATCAACAAACCTCATTTACAATGAGCAGTTCTTC.

This clone was detected once. This sequence joins TRBV4-1 and TRBJ2-1; 14 bases map to TRBD2. The CDR3 is 18 amino acids. Germline-derived CDR1 and CDR2 are MGHRA and YSYEKL. V gave up 0 bases and J gave up 6 bases; unmatched junction bases: 7. The CDR3 bases are TGCGCCAGCAGCCAAGATTGGCCCGGGACTAGCGGGGGCAATGAGCAGTTCTTC. Protein: CASSQDWPGTSGGNEQFF.

For this clone: The junction departs from the called germline gene at one end, perhaps through a read error. The chain recombines TRBV4-2 with TRBJ2-7; 7 bases fit TRBD2. The germline CDR1 and CDR2 sequences are LGHNA and YNFKEQ. The CDR3 is made up of 16 amino acids. The CDR3 coding sequence is TGTGCCAGCAGCCAAGATAGGGCCCTAGCGGACTACAAGCAGTACTTC. As protein: CASSQDRALADYKQYF.

This chain links TRBV24-1 with TRBJ2-5; tentatively, D is TRBD2 (5 bases). Trimming removed 4 bases at V and 4 bases at J, with 15 bases between. This CDR3 has 15 residues. Germline lookup yields CDR1 KGHDR and CDR2 SFDVKD. Here the CDR3 DNA reads TGTGCCACCAGTGACGCCGGGCCCGAGGGAGAGACCCAGTACTTC. Its translation is CATSDAGPEGETQYF.

In this sample, this clone turned up a few times. The V call is TRBV29-1, the J call TRBJ1-2; the D is unclear. The V end lost 6 bases, the J end lost 1 base, and 6 bases lay between the germline ends. The length of the CDR3 is 11 residues. Looked up from germline, CDR1 is SQVTM and CDR2 is ANQGSEA. CDR3 residues: CSVWGNYGYTF. For the CDR3, the DNA is TGCAGCGTATGGGGTAACTATGGCTACACCTTC.

This chain uses TRBV24-1 with TRBJ2-3, with D perhaps TRBD1 or TRBD2 (6 bases each). Germline V gene data show CDR1 as KGHDR and CDR2 as SFDVKD. CDR3 length: 13 residues. V lost 5 bases to trimming and J lost 7 bases, with 12 bases between them. In DNA, the CDR3 is TGTGCCACCAGTGGGTTCGGGGGCCATACGCAGTATTTT. Amino acids: CATSGFGGHTQYF.

This chain uses TRBV30 with TRBJ2-7; unclear D gene. From germline, CDR1 is GTSNPN and CDR2 SVGIG (reference sequence). Trimming left V 0 bases short and J 4 bases short, with 4 bases between. There are 11 residues in the CDR3. The CDR3 sequence is CAWSVLYEQYF. The CDR3 nucleotides are TGTGCCTGGAGTGTACTGTACGAGCAGTACTTC.

The genes are TRBV5-1 and TRBJ1-5; D possibly corresponds to TRBD1 (5 bases). The CDR3 length is 15 residues. The V end lost 4 bases, the J end lost 7 bases, and 18 bases lay between the germline ends. The germline CDR1 and CDR2 sequences are SGHRS and YFSETQ. The CDR3 protein is CASSQEGAAGQPQHF. In DNA form, the CDR3 reads TGCGCCAGCAGCCAAGAAGGGGCGGCGGGCCAGCCCCAGCATTTT.

The chain recombines TRBV7-9 with TRBJ1-1; D unclear. The CDR3 extends over 13 amino acids. Germline-derived CDR1 and CDR2 are SEHNR and FQNEAQ (reference sequence). V was shortened by 2 bases and J by 0 bases, with 4 bases between the two germline ends. DNA for the CDR3: TGTGCCAGCAGCTTACTGATGAACACTGAAGCTTTCTTT. Translating it yields CASSLLMNTEAFF. The entire variable domain, with the rest obtained from reference TRBV7-9 and TRBJ1-1, is as follows: DTGVSQNPRHKITKRGQNVTFRCDPISEHNRLYWYRQTLGQGPEFLTYFQNEAQLEKSRLLSDRFSAERPKGSFSTLEIQRTEQGDSAMYLCASSLLMNTEAFFGQGTRLTVV.

This clone showed up just a few times. This chain connects TRBV6-5 to TRBJ1-2, with D unresolved. Germline V gene sequence: CDR1 MNHEY, CDR2 SVGAGI. The V end lost 5 bases, the J end lost 2 bases, and 9 bases lay between the germline ends. This CDR3 comprises 13 residues. CDR3 sequence reads: CASSRDGNYGYTF. The CDR3 nucleotides read TGTGCCAGCAGTCGAGACGGGAACTATGGCTACACCTTC.

V gene TRBV6-5 combines with J gene TRBJ2-7; TRBD1 matches at 9 bases. The V gene's germline CDR1 is MNHEY and CDR2 SVGAGI. There are 15 residues in the CDR3. J lost 6 bases, V lost 5 bases, and 11 bases had no gene match. The CDR3: CASSIPGTGTLEQYF. The CDR3 bases are TGTGCCAGCAGTATCCCCGGGACAGGGACTCTCGAGCAGTACTTC.